This entry concerns a single T cell receptor (beta chain). The data originate from a study of blood T cell repertoires in COVID-19. Study at large: Cohort 3 donors counted as recovered after two negative PCRs, clearance, or resolved symptoms. Samples taken during acute and convalescent COVID-19 were collected in the United States, Italy and Spain.

In the original processing: Quantification of nucleated cells was approximated via reference gene primer amplification. Data came from immunoSEQ multiplex PCR; TCRdb stores just in-frame clones and leaves some out. The D gene and trimming were derived from the DNA, and the V and J assignments and clone size from that table. Of fewer than 250,000 clones listed, around 87% are singletons. Germline V gives CDR1 SGDLS, CDR2 YYNGEE. The trim removed 0 bases at V and 1 base at J, leaving 6 bases unmatched. CDR3 length: 17 residues. The specimen was PBMCs or T cells enriched from blood (not recorded which). This sequence was found in a man in his thirties or forties in a cohort exposed to, infected with or recovered from COVID-19 (not recorded which). The gene calls are TRBV9 and TRBJ2-1; 8 positions match TRBD2. CDR3 region: CASSVDWKRGSYNEQFF. The CDR3 region has the DNA TGTGCCAGCAGCGTAGATTGGAAGCGGGGGTCCTACAATGAGCAGTTCTTC. Supplemented by reference TRBV9 and TRBJ2-1, the full variable domain reads DSGVTQTPKHLITATGQRVTLRCSPRSGDLSVYWYQQSLDQGLQFLIQYYNGEERAKGNILERFSAQQFPDLHSELNLSSLELGDSALYFCASSVDWKRGSYNEQFFGPGTRLTVL.